This T cell receptor beta chain was sequenced for a study of PD-1 blockade in classical Hodgkin lymphoma. Patients all relapsed after autologous stem cell transplantation, and there was variation in brentuximab vedotin exposure. Researchers report purifying CD4+ T cells from thawed PBMCs by magnetic negative selection. Findings and limits, study-wide: By cycle point C4D1, TCR diversity had risen significantly in CD4+ cells (but not CD8+ cells).

Assay: immunoSEQ multiplex PCR; the TCRdb copy retains only in-frame clones and omits some. The table lists some 10,000 clones, 74% of them singletons. V lost 1 base to trimming and J lost 4 bases, with 2 bases between them. The CDR3 has 11 amino acids. Germline-derived CDR1 and CDR2 are SGHDN and FVKESK. The table lists this clone with a few counts. Its cognate antigen is unknown. The TCR comes from a human donor with classical Hodgkin lymphoma. The J gene is TRBJ2-7, the V gene TRBV14; D not certain. Sequenced here: CD4+ T cells from blood, sampled at baseline. The CDR3 loop is CASSQGYEQYF. CDR3 bases: TGTGCCAGCAGCCAAGGGTACGAGCAGTACTTC. Full variable domain (remainder filled in from reference TRBV14 and TRBJ2-7): EAGVTQFPSHSVIEKGQTVTLRCDPISGHDNLYWYRRVMGKEIKFLLHFVKESKQDESGMPNNRFLAERTGGTYSTLKVQPAELEDSGVYFCASSQGYEQYFGPGTRLTVT.